This paragraph reports one TCR beta chain. The antigen remains unidentified. This entry is derived from a study of a mutant IDH1 vaccine in newly diagnosed glioma. Background on the study: Before enrollment, patients got radiotherapy alone, temozolomide alone, or mostly the combination.

Produced via immunoSEQ multiplex PCR; TCRdb's table is partial and in-frame only. The sample records more than 35,000 clones, roughly 70% being singletons. The germline gives CDR1 MNHEY, CDR2 SVGAGI. The CDR3 totals 10 residues. Deletions cut 8 bases from V and 9 bases from J, with 11 bases between. Noted time point: week 47, end of study. The vaccine gave 300 ug of a 20-mer mutant IDH1 peptide subcutaneously per dose. Sequencing was performed on PBMCs, taken from a glioma patient whose treatment included an IDH1 peptide vaccine. The rearrangement links TRBV6-5 to TRBJ2-7, with unresolved D. This receptor was taken from a man aged 35-49 years with glioma. The CDR3 sequence is CASGRGGQYF. DNA of the CDR3: TGTGCCAGCGGTCGCGGCGGGCAGTACTTC.